This T cell receptor beta chain was documented in a study of shared clonotypes between healthy human individuals. The CDR3 consists of 14 residues. Trimming cost V 5 bases and J 4 bases, with 14 bases left between them. The germline V gene has CDR1 LNHDA and CDR2 SQIVND (reference sequence). This clone was seen ten or more times. Assay: immunoSEQ multiplex PCR; the TCRdb copy retains only in-frame clones and omits some. This table holds about 190,000 clones, 66% found once. Sequenced material: memory CD4+ T cells sorted from blood. The subset here: CD45RA-negative fraction. The chain has TRBV19 and TRBJ1-2; D uncertain. The receptor was derived from a man aged 25 to 45 in good health. For the CDR3, the DNA is TGTGCCAGTAGTGTATCCGGGGAGGTCTATGGCTACACCTTC. This gives the protein CASSVSGEVYGYTF.